This TCR beta chain was sequenced during a study of memory CD4+ T cells and cytomegalovirus serostatus. Whole-study findings and limits: Each of 67 CMV-associated TCRbeta sequences occurred in one to five individuals. The CMV-associated TCR signature appears largely within the CD4+ memory repertoire.

Under the authors' procedure: Out-of-frame sequences were removed, leaving roughly 2,200,000 distinct TCRbeta sequences. Profiling relied on immunoSEQ multiplex PCR, and the TCRdb table lists in-frame clones only, not all of them. V and J calls and clone size are as listed in that table; D and trimming were resolved from the DNA. The sample has 60,000 or so clones; roughly 85% are singletons. A remark on this clone: The antigen is unknown.

The sort gate was single viable CD3+CD4+CD8-CD45RO+ cells for memory CD4+ T cells. The CDR3 loop spans 13 amino acids. The V and J ends lost 8 bases and 5 bases respectively, with 16 bases between them. CDR1 and CDR2 from the germline V gene are MNHNS and SASEGT. The sample was memory CD4+ T cells from blood. This chain connects TRBV6-1 to TRBJ2-7, with D possibly being TRBD2 (6 bases). The receptor was derived from an adult in good health and CMV-seronegative. Some clones in this sample may be carry-over from other donors' samples. The CDR3 spells CASVGLVKDEQYF. The CDR3 DNA is TGTGCCAGCGTGGGACTCGTGAAGGACGAGCAGTACTTC.